Following are 32 T cell receptor beta chains from one sample sequenced in a study of PD-1 blockade in classical Hodgkin lymphoma. Described time point: cycle 4 day 1 (C4D1), after 5 to 7 weeks of nivolumab. Relapses following autologous stem cell transplantation were seen in all patients, with brentuximab vedotin exposure varying. Only in-frame clones appear in the TCRdb table, and some are missing; sequencing was by immunoSEQ multiplex PCR. Of some 95,000 clones in the sample, around nine tenths were seen once. The specimen comprised peripheral blood mononuclear cells (PBMCs), sampled before the fourth cycle of nivolumab. These receptor sequences come from a human donor with classical Hodgkin lymphoma.

The CDR3: CASSLSNSPLHF. CDR3 nucleotide sequence: TGTGCCAGCAGTTTATCTAATTCACCCCTCCACTTT. This chain uses TRBV27 with TRBJ1-6; D gene ambiguous. Trimming cost V 0 bases and J 6 bases, with 0 bases left between them. Germline V CDR1 and CDR2: MNHEY, SMNVEV (reference sequence). CDR3 length equals 12 residues.

The CDR3 spells CASSPGTIDQETQYF. In nucleotides, the CDR3 is TGTGCCAGTAGTCCCGGGACTATAGACCAAGAGACCCAGTACTTC. The rearrangement links TRBV19 to TRBJ2-5, with TRBD2 identical over 7 bases. Trimming removed 5 bases from V and 0 bases from J; junction bases left unmatched: 6. Germline CDR1 LNHDA, CDR2 SQIVND (reference sequence). The CDR3 runs to 15 residues. Based on the CDR3 plus reference TRBV19 and TRBJ2-5, the full variable domain is DGGITQSPKYLFRKEGQNVTLSCEQNLNHDAMYWYRQDPGQGLRLIYYSQIVNDFQKGDIAEGYSVSREKKESFPLTVTSAQKNPTAFYLCASSPGTIDQETQYFGPGTRLLVL.

The chain has TRBV4-3 and TRBJ2-4, with D uncertain. Germline V CDR1 and CDR2: LGHNA, YSLEER. V lost 3 bases, J lost 0 bases, and 12 bases lay in between. The length of the CDR3 is 16 residues. CDR3 sequence reads: CASSHRWSAAKNIQYF. CDR3 nucleotides: TGCGCCAGCAGCCACCGATGGAGTGCAGCCAAAAACATTCAGTACTTC.

The chain recombines TRBV28 with TRBJ1-6; D not certain. Germline values: CDR1 MDHEN, CDR2 SYDVKM. Trimming shortened V by 6 bases and J by 4 bases, and 13 bases separated the two germline ends. The CDR3 runs to 15 residues. The CDR3 loop is CASRVAYVYNSPLHF. The CDR3 coding sequence is TGTGCCAGCAGGGTCGCGTATGTTTATAATTCACCCCTCCACTTT.

This clone was seen a single time. The chain combines TRBV9 with TRBJ1-5, with 12 bases lining up with TRBD1. The germline V gene has CDR1 SGDLS and CDR2 YYNGEE. The CDR3 has 20 amino acids. V dropped 3 bases and J dropped 2; count of bases not matched to a gene: 15. CDR3 in amino acids: CASSAPSPGQGAGGNQPQHF. CDR3 DNA sequence: TGTGCCAGCAGCGCGCCCAGCCCGGGACAGGGGGCGGGTGGCAATCAGCCCCAGCATTTT. Full variable domain (rest looked up from reference TRBV9 and TRBJ1-5): DSGVTQTPKHLITATGQRVTLRCSPRSGDLSVYWYQQSLDQGLQFLIQYYNGEERAKGNILERFSAQQFPDLHSELNLSSLELGDSALYFCASSAPSPGQGAGGNQPQHFGDGTRLSIL.

The V and J genes are TRBV6-6 and TRBJ2-3; D unresolved. Trimming shortened V by 0 bases and J by 0 bases, and 1 base separated the two germline ends. The CDR3 length is 13 residues. In germline, CDR1 is MNHNY, CDR2 SVGAGI (reference sequence). CDR3 amino acids: CASSYSSTDTQYF. The CDR3 DNA follows: TGTGCCAGCAGTTACTCCAGCACAGATACGCAGTATTTT.

The rearrangement links TRBV5-1 to TRBJ2-5; possibly TRBD2 for D (6 bases). Trimming pared 5 bases from V and 5 bases from J, leaving 19 bases between. Germline V gene sequence: CDR1 SGHRS, CDR2 YFSETQ. This CDR3 spans 15 amino acids. CDR3 in DNA: TGCGCCAGCAGAACATTGGGGGGTATCGAGGAGACCCAGTACTTC. Its translation: CASRTLGGIEETQYF.

This chain joins TRBV19 and TRBJ2-3; 13 bases fit TRBD2. J lost 3 bases, V lost 4 bases, and 7 bases had no gene match. Germline CDR1 LNHDA, CDR2 SQIVND (reference sequence). CDR3 length: 17 amino acids. The CDR3 DNA is TGTGCCAGTAGTACCCGGACTAGCGGGGGTGGGACAGATACGCAGTATTTT. This codes for CASSTRTSGGGTDTQYF. Using reference TRBV19 and TRBJ2-3 for the parts outside the CDR3, the full variable domain is DGGITQSPKYLFRKEGQNVTLSCEQNLNHDAMYWYRQDPGQGLRLIYYSQIVNDFQKGDIAEGYSVSREKKESFPLTVTSAQKNPTAFYLCASSTRTSGGGTDTQYFGPGTRLTVL.

On this clone itself: Sequence at one end of the junction differs from germline and may be a read error. The rearrangement joins TRBV7-9 to TRBJ2-7; possibly TRBD1 for D (6 bases). CDR1 and CDR2 from the germline V gene are SEHNR and FQNEAQ (reference sequence). The CDR3 spans 11 residues. CDR3 DNA: TGTGCCAGCAGCTCTGCAGGGGAGCCGTACTTC. Amino acid sequence: CASSSAGEPYF.

For the CDR3, the DNA is TGTGCCAGCAGCTTAGTGAGCAGGCCGGGGGGCTACACCTTC. It specifies CASSLVSRPGGYTF. The chain carries TRBV7-2 and TRBJ1-2, with no clear D. CDR1 and CDR2 from the germline V gene are SGHTA and FQGNSA. V lost 1 base, J lost 8 bases, and 14 bases lay in between. The CDR3 length is 14 residues.

The J gene is TRBJ1-1, the V gene TRBV6-6; D gene uncertain. V was trimmed by 6 bases and J by 8 bases, leaving 19 bases between them. The germline gives CDR1 MNHNY, CDR2 SVGAGI (reference sequence). This CDR3 is built from 14 residues. The CDR3 region has the DNA TGTGCCAGCAGGCCTGTTGGGTTTTTTGAGGAAGCTTTCTTT. Its translation: CASRPVGFFEEAFF.

The genes are TRBV7-2 and TRBJ1-5, with D perhaps TRBD1 (5 bases). V shed 4 bases and J shed 7 bases, with 11 bases lying between them. The length of the CDR3 is 13 residues. Germline assignment: CDR1 SGHTA and CDR2 FQGNSA. In DNA form, the CDR3 reads TGTGCCAGCAGCTCGACAGCGAGCCAGCCCCAGCATTTT. Translating gives CASSSTASQPQHF.

V usage is TRBV11-2 and J usage is TRBJ2-7; possibly TRBD2 for D (5 bases). The germline gives CDR1 SGHAT, CDR2 FQNNGV. Trimming pared 6 bases from V and 4 bases from J, leaving 13 bases between. This CDR3 is 13 amino acids long. Here the CDR3 DNA reads TGTGCCAGCAGACAACCCCCGGGGTACGAGCAGTACTTC. Translated: CASRQPPGYEQYF. Looking up the rest from reference TRBV11-2 and TRBJ2-7 gives the full variable domain: EAGVAQSPRYKIIEKRQSVAFWCNPISGHATLYWYQQILGQGPKLLIQFQNNGVVDDSQLPKDRFSAERLKGVDSTLKIQPAKLEDSAVYLCASRQPPGYEQYFGPGTRLTVT.

This sequence joins TRBV27 and TRBJ2-1; D remains unclear. This CDR3 region has 14 residues. The germline V and J ends were trimmed by 7 bases and 3 bases, with 13 bases remaining between them. CDR1 is MNHEY and CDR2 is SMNVEV in the germline V gene (reference sequence). CDR3 sequence (DNA): TGTGCCAGCACCACCGCCGGGTTCTACAATGAGCAGTTCTTC. This encodes CASTTAGFYNEQFF.

The rearrangement links TRBV5-1 to TRBJ1-4; 9 nucleotides line up with TRBD1. With V trimmed by 4 bases and J by 4 bases, 17 bases remained unmatched. CDR3 length equals 19 residues. CDR1 and CDR2 from the germline V gene are SGHRS and YFSETQ. In DNA form, the CDR3 reads TGCGCCAGCAGCCCCGGGCGTTACAGGGGGCGCAGGAATAATGAAAAACTGTTTTTT. This gives the protein CASSPGRYRGRRNNEKLFF.

The gene calls are TRBV6-6 and TRBJ2-1; perhaps TRBD1 as D (6 bases). Trimming stripped 3 bases from V and 6 bases from J, with 15 bases between. The CDR3 runs 15 residues. CDR1 and CDR2 from the germline V gene are MNHNY and SVGAGI (reference sequence). The CDR3 coding sequence is TGTGCCAGCAGTTATGGGGGCGCCCCTGGCAATGAGCAGTTCTTC. Amino acid sequence: CASSYGGAPGNEQFF.

The rearrangement joins TRBV6-5 to TRBJ2-7, with D tentatively TRBD1 (6 bases). Germline CDR1 is MNHEY and CDR2 is SVGAGI. Between the trimmed V and J ends, which lost 5 bases and 2 bases, there was a span of 16 bases. The length of the CDR3 is 15 residues. In nucleotides, the CDR3 is TGTGCCAGCAGTGCGGTGGACAGCCCACCCTACGAGCAGTACTTC. The encoded protein is CASSAVDSPPYEQYF.

The rearrangement uses TRBV7-8 and TRBJ1-5; D not certain. The CDR3 has 14 residues. Per the germline V gene, CDR1 is SGHVS and CDR2 is FQNEAQ. Trimming cost V 5 bases and J 7 bases, with 15 bases left between them. The CDR3 DNA reads TGTGCCAGCAGCCCCAGAGACTTGAGCCAGCCCCAGCATTTT. Amino acid sequence: CASSPRDLSQPQHF.

This chain connects TRBV10-3 to TRBJ2-7; D is tentatively TRBD1 or TRBD2 (6 bases each). Germline CDR1 ENHRY, CDR2 SYGVKD. The CDR3 length is 18 residues. The V gene lost 4 bases and the J gene lost 3 bases, with 25 bases spanning the gap. The CDR3 nucleotides read TGTGCCATCAGTGGGGTGCTCACAGGGACGCGGGGAGGCTACGAGCAGTACTTC. Translation gives CAISGVLTGTRGGYEQYF.

The chain links TRBV7-9 to TRBJ2-1, with 13 bases that match TRBD2. V shed 5 bases, J shed 7 bases, and the junction held 5 bases outside the gene matches. CDR3 length equals 15 residues. Germline-derived CDR1 and CDR2 are SEHNR and FQNEAQ (reference sequence). The CDR3 DNA sequence: TGTGCCAGCAGCACACTAGCGGGGGGGCCTAATGAGCAGTTCTTC. Amino acids: CASSTLAGGPNEQFF.

CDR3 amino acids: CASSPDRSVSYEQYF. The CDR3 DNA reads as TGTGCCAGCAGCCCGGACAGGTCAGTTTCCTACGAGCAGTACTTC. The J gene is TRBJ2-7, the V gene TRBV7-9, with 7 bases fitting TRBD1. Germline values: CDR1 SEHNR, CDR2 FQNEAQ (reference sequence). V dropped 5 bases and J dropped 1; count of bases not matched to a gene: 8. The CDR3 consists of 15 residues.

The chain links TRBV5-1 to TRBJ2-7, with 15 bases matching TRBD2. CDR3 length: 18 amino acids. The germline gives CDR1 SGHRS, CDR2 YFSETQ. The V segment lost 4 bases and the J segment 0 bases; nucleotides outside the gene matches: 8. The CDR3: CASSPIGLAGGLSYEQYF. In DNA form, the CDR3 reads TGCGCCAGCAGCCCGATAGGACTAGCGGGGGGGCTCTCCTACGAGCAGTACTTC.

The chain links TRBV5-1 to TRBJ2-5, with 11 bases aligning to TRBD2. Germline V lookup: CDR1 SGHRS, CDR2 YFSETQ. This CDR3 spans 15 amino acids. The V segment lost 1 base and the J segment 4 bases; nucleotides outside the gene matches: 3. CDR3 in DNA: TGCGCCAGCAGCTTGCTCGGGACTAGCGGAGAGACCCAGTACTTC. Amino acids: CASSLLGTSGETQYF.

This chain connects TRBV5-6 to TRBJ1-1; D is ambiguous. Trimming left V 0 bases short and J 3 bases short, with 9 bases between. In germline, CDR1 is SGHDT, CDR2 YYEEEE. The CDR3 runs to 14 residues. CDR3 sequence reads: CASSLVSDDTEAFF. CDR3 coding DNA: TGTGCCAGCAGCTTGGTAAGTGACGACACTGAAGCTTTCTTT.

The V and J genes are TRBV27 and TRBJ2-7; tentative D call: TRBD2 (5 bases). Trimming cost V 6 bases and J 2 bases, with 11 bases left between them. Germline V gene lookup returns CDR1 MNHEY and CDR2 SMNVEV (reference sequence). The CDR3 totals 13 residues. CDR3 sequence (DNA): TGTGCCAGCAGCCCCGGGATGACCTACGAGCAGTACTTC. Amino acids: CASSPGMTYEQYF.

V gene TRBV4-1 combines with J gene TRBJ1-4; 9 bases align to TRBD1. The CDR3 sequence is 17 residues long. The V gene end was trimmed by 0 bases and the J gene end by 7 bases; junction bases not matched to a gene: 9. Germline V lookup: CDR1 MGHRA, CDR2 YSYEKL. CDR3 residues: CASSQEGQGNGVEKLFF. CDR3 DNA: TGCGCCAGCAGCCAAGAAGGACAGGGGAATGGGGTTGAAAAACTGTTTTTT.

The chain joins TRBV11-2 to TRBJ1-2; D is possibly TRBD1 (5 bases). The CDR3 contains 17 residues. Germline V gene lookup returns CDR1 SGHAT and CDR2 FQNNGV. With 0 bases removed from V and 0 bases from J, the gap between germline ends came to 14 bases. The CDR3 protein is CASSLDIGQRTNYGYTF. The CDR3 DNA sequence: TGTGCCAGCAGCTTAGATATAGGACAAAGAACTAACTATGGCTACACCTTC.

This chain connects TRBV6-5 to TRBJ1-5, with 9 nucleotides matching TRBD1. This CDR3 contains 14 residues. V gave up 6 bases and J gave up 6 bases; unmatched junction bases: 6. Germline V gene data show CDR1 as MNHEY and CDR2 as SVGAGI. The CDR3 reads CASSVDRGGQPQHF. The CDR3 nucleotides are TGTGCCAGCAGCGTCGACAGGGGGGGTCAGCCCCAGCATTTT.

The genes are TRBV27 and TRBJ2-5; D uncertain. The CDR3 is 15 amino acids. Germline CDR1 is MNHEY and CDR2 is SMNVEV (reference sequence). Trimming removed 0 bases at V and 5 bases at J, with 13 bases between. This CDR3 is CASSLSANQRETQYF. In DNA form, the CDR3 reads TGTGCCAGCAGTTTATCGGCAAATCAGAGGGAGACCCAGTACTTC.

The V gene is TRBV9, the J gene TRBJ1-4, with 10 positions matching TRBD1. The CDR3 contains 16 residues. With 2 bases clipped from V and 5 bases from J, the junction kept 6 bases outside the gene matches. Germline values: CDR1 SGDLS, CDR2 YYNGEE. For the CDR3, the DNA is TGTGCCAGCAGCGTGGGTCTGGGACAGGGGAATGAAAAACTGTTTTTT. It specifies CASSVGLGQGNEKLFF. The whole variable domain, remainder taken from reference TRBV9 and TRBJ1-4, is DSGVTQTPKHLITATGQRVTLRCSPRSGDLSVYWYQQSLDQGLQFLIQYYNGEERAKGNILERFSAQQFPDLHSELNLSSLELGDSALYFCASSVGLGQGNEKLFFGSGTQLSVL.

The V and J genes are TRBV27 and TRBJ2-5, with 11 bases identical to TRBD2. The V gene end was trimmed by 6 bases and the J gene end by 4 bases; junction bases not matched to a gene: 7. The CDR3 runs to 15 residues. Germline CDR1 and CDR2: MNHEY and SMNVEV (reference sequence). In DNA form, the CDR3 reads TGTGCCAGCAGAGCCTTAGCGGGGGGGATAGAGACCCAGTACTTC. Residues: CASRALAGGIETQYF.

The V call is TRBV7-2, the J call TRBJ1-1; D not certain. Germline V CDR1 and CDR2: SGHTA, FQGNSA. V was cut by 2 bases and J by 1 base, with 8 bases left in between. This CDR3 is 14 amino acids long. The CDR3 spells CASSLKFGNTEAFF. The CDR3 DNA reads as TGTGCCAGCAGCTTAAAATTCGGGAACACTGAAGCTTTCTTT.